This entry features one TCR beta chain sequence. What it binds is not known. These data are taken from a study of cytomegalovirus exposure and HLA in healthy donors. Study-level results: The records held CMV serostatus as the only immune exposure information.

The J segment lost 7 bases and the V segment lost 3 bases, leaving 11 bases of the junction unmatched. Germline V gives CDR1 LNHNV, CDR2 YYDKDF (reference sequence). The CDR3 is made up of 15 amino acids. The PCR ran on 60 Vbeta and 13 Jbeta primers. The authors' processing: A later analysis counted about 80 million unique TCR beta chains, some 10 million shared. This table comes from immunoSEQ multiplex PCR, and its TCRdb copy is limited to in-frame clones, with some not included. The V and J calls and clone size were taken over from that table, and D and trimming were inferred from the DNA. The sample contains 100,000 or so clones, around 84% of which appear only once.

The rearrangement links TRBV15 to TRBJ2-5; 7 bases match TRBD1. Specimen: PBMCs. The TCR originated in a woman aged 18-29 years in good health and CMV-seronegative. The CDR3, as DNA: TGTGCCACCAGCAGGGGCCTTCAGACAGGGATGACCCAGTACTTC. Translation gives CATSRGLQTGMTQYF. The full variable domain, rest sourced from reference TRBV15 and TRBJ2-5, is DAMVIQNPRYQVTQFGKPVTLSCSQTLNHNVMYWYQQKSSQAPKLLFHYYDKDFNNEADTPDNFQSRRPNTSFCFLDIRSPGLGDTAMYLCATSRGLQTGMTQYFGPGTRLLVL.